This T cell receptor beta chain emerged from a study of blood T cell repertoires in COVID-19. Study-level background: From the United States, Italy and Spain came samples of acute and convalescent COVID-19. The analysed material was cDNA or gDNA that came from T cells, B-cell-depleted T cells, or PBMCs.

V shed 3 bases and J shed 2 bases, with 10 bases lying between them. CDR1 is KGHSH and CDR2 is LQKENI in the germline V gene. The CDR3 loop spans 14 amino acids. Authors' analysis steps: Estimates of nucleated cell counts were drawn from the amplification of reference gene primers. The table came from immunoSEQ multiplex PCR; TCRdb's copy has only in-frame clones and leaves some out. For V, J and clone size, that table is used; D and trimming come from the DNA. Found here are around 25,000 clones, nearly 90% of them singletons; the top ten hold around 1.7%. This clonotype was obtained from a woman aged 60 to 75 with active COVID-19. The gene calls are TRBV18 and TRBJ2-5; D is unresolved. The sample comprised peripheral blood. CDR3 sequence: CASSPEQLQETQYF. In DNA form, the CDR3 reads TGTGCCAGCTCACCGGAGCAGCTACAAGAGACCCAGTACTTC.